These 4 T cell receptor beta chains were all obtained from the same sample, sequenced in a study of T-cell reconstitution after alpha-beta-depleted transplantation in children. Preparation of the TCRbeta library used unique molecular identifiers. From the PCR reads, TCRdb called clonotypes with MiXCR, one entry per CDR3 protein. The profile shows hundreds of thousands of distinct CDR3 sequences, more than 10% of them singletons. Here the sequenced sample was PBMCs from the stem cell graft donor, taken from the stem cell graft. Every receptor here comes from a human donor who donated a stem cell graft to a child with acute lymphoblastic leukemia.

In its sample, this clonotype was seen many times. The chain has TRBV6-2 or TRBV6-3 and TRBJ2-7; 9 nucleotides align to TRBD2. Trimming at V came to 0 bases and at J to 2 bases, leaving 8 bases not matched to a gene. The CDR3 contains 17 residues. Per the germline V gene, CDR1 is MNHEY and CDR2 is SVGEGT. The CDR3 sequence is CASSYSDLAGTAYEQYF. DNA for the CDR3: TGTGCCAGCAGTTACTCTGACCTAGCGGGGACCGCCTACGAGCAGTACTTC.

This clonotype was observed at least ten times. The CDR3 DNA follows: TGTGCCAGCAAGCCCGGGGGGAACACCGGGGAGCTGTTTTTT. It is translated as CASKPGGNTGELFF. The V and J genes are TRBV7-9 and TRBJ2-2; D perhaps matches TRBD2 (6 bases). Between the trimmed V and J ends, which lost 7 bases and 1 base, there was a span of 10 bases. CDR1 and CDR2 from the germline V gene are SEHNR and FQNEAQ (reference sequence). This CDR3 region has 14 residues.

This clonotype was detected ten times or more. The CDR3: CASSLFRGGGSYEQYF. CDR3 coding DNA: TGTGCCAGCAGCCTTTTCCGTGGAGGGGGCTCCTACGAGCAGTACTTC. J is TRBJ2-7 and V is TRBV12-3 or TRBV12-4; the D gene could be TRBD1 or TRBD2 (6 bases each). The CDR3 runs 16 residues. Between the trimmed V and J ends, which lost 6 bases and 0 bases, there was a span of 18 bases.

This clonotype was seen repeatedly, ten times or more. The V call is TRBV3-1, the J call TRBJ2-3, with 9 bases identical to TRBD2. J lost 2 bases, V lost 1 base, and 7 bases had no gene match. CDR1 is LGHDT and CDR2 is YNNKEL in the germline V gene (reference sequence). This CDR3 is built from 17 residues. The CDR3 region has the DNA TGTGCCAGCAGCCAAGTAAAGCGGGGGGCCTTCACAGATACGCAGTATTTT. Translated: CASSQVKRGAFTDTQYF.